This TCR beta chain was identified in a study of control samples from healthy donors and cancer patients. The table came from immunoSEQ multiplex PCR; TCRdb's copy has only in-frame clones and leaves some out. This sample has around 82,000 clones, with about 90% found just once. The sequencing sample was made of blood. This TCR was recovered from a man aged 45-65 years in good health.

The CDR3 bases are TGTGCCAGCCTCTCCGGGACTAGCGGCTACAATGAGCAGTTCTTC. Its protein is CASLSGTSGYNEQFF. The chain is built from TRBV19 and TRBJ2-1, with 11 bases matching TRBD2. CDR3 length: 15 residues. Germline V gene sequence: CDR1 LNHDA, CDR2 SQIVND (reference sequence). V shed 9 bases and J 3 bases; nucleotides not matched to a gene: 7.